Detailed here is one T cell receptor (beta chain). As part of sample collection, lesional scalp punch biopsies and peripheral blood were taken from alopecia areata patients. Isolated RNA was reverse transcribed into cDNA used as the sequencing template. This table comes from immunoSEQ multiplex PCR, and its TCRdb copy is limited to in-frame clones, with some not included. Counted here are about 15,000 clones, less than 70% occurring once; the ten biggest clones make up roughly an eighth. The data originate from a study of CD8+ T cells in alopecia areata. The wider study: A 6-month off-drug phase came after tofacitinib, which had lasted 6 to 18 months.

The length of the CDR3 is 15 residues. With 6 bases clipped from V and 2 bases from J, the junction kept 7 bases outside the gene matches. The germline V gene encodes CDR1 SGHTA and CDR2 FQGNSA. The chain links TRBV7-2 to TRBJ1-5, with 7 bases matching TRBD1. What was sequenced was skin. The TCR originated in a human donor with alopecia areata. CDR3 loop: CASRTSGQGNQPQHF. The CDR3, as DNA: TGTGCCAGCAGGACTAGTGGACAGGGCAATCAGCCCCAGCATTTT.